A selection of T cell receptor beta chains follows, all from one sample in a study of blood T cells in healthy people across ages. One entry per CDR3 protein results from TCRdb running MiXCR on the 5' RACE reads. The sample lists about a million distinct CDR3 sequences; approximately 50% were seen once. Source material: blood. The source of these receptors is a woman aged 60-70 years in good health. CDR3s leave out the opening cysteine and the closing phenylalanine or tryptophan.

>TRBV7-2|TRBJ2-7|13
ASSSLGLRAYEQY
>TRBV7-9|TRBJ2-3|14
AGSPRGGGRVDTQY
>TRBV6-6|-|15
ATRRQGGPSFSSEQY
>TRBV9|TRBJ2-3|13
ASSAGLAATDTQY
>TRBV12-3/TRBV12-4|TRBJ2-1|12
ASSLAGRVNEQF
>TRBV20-1|TRBJ2-1|12
SASAGLGYNEQF
>TRBV7-9|TRBJ2-4|13
ASRRDRGDKNIQY
>TRBV20-1|TRBJ2-2|16
SARIGGSGSLNTGELF
>TRBV12-3/TRBV12-4|TRBJ2-7|13
ASSSPPLPLYEQY
>TRBV6-1|TRBJ2-1|13
ASRVIAGGDGEQF
>TRBV28|TRBJ1-5|10
ASLDSNQPQH
>TRBV28|TRBJ1-6|14
ASSLAGLAYNSPLH
>TRBV20-1|TRBJ2-7|12
SARGDRGLYEQY
>TRBV9|TRBJ2-2|12
ASSVAVNTGELF
>TRBV5-6|TRBJ2-6|13
ASSLWRSGANVLT
>TRBV2|TRBJ2-7|13
ASSDSLGIGYEQY
>TRBV25-1|TRBJ2-5|12
ASSESPVRETQY
>TRBV7-8|TRBJ2-5|12
ASSSRTHQETQY
>TRBV27|TRBJ2-1|15
ASSLFRGTSGSREQF
>TRBV29-1|TRBJ2-7|9
SAGWGDEQY
>TRBV6-5|-|13
ASSTDRSTNEKLF
>TRBV27|TRBJ2-7|13
ASSFTSSGAYEQY
>TRBV5-5|TRBJ2-5|12
ASSGSRAQETQY
>TRBV7-9|TRBJ2-3|15
ASSPPATSGKGGTQY
>TRBV20-1|TRBJ2-3|13
SASGLAVSTDTQY
>TRBV12-3/TRBV12-4|TRBJ2-1|16
ASSYETSGTLSYNEQF
>TRBV10-3|-|15
AISERATGQGANEQY
>TRBV6-2/TRBV6-3|TRBJ2-4|9
ASSYKNIQY
>TRBV7-6|TRBJ2-3|14
ASSWGQDSSTDTQY
>TRBV14|TRBJ2-7|15
ASSQDSWGWMNNEQY
>TRBV18|TRBJ2-7|12
ASSRDTHSYEQY
>TRBV11-3|TRBJ2-1|12
ASSTRGGDETQF
>TRBV29-1|TRBJ2-5|13
SDPPTSPPKETQY
>TRBV7-2|TRBJ2-5|15
ASSLGTSGRARETQY
>TRBV25-1|TRBJ2-5|13
ASSPRGPYQETQY
>TRBV15|TRBJ2-3|12
ATRTTTSSDTQY
>TRBV6-5|TRBJ1-2|12
ASSLDRGRAGYT
>TRBV10-3|TRBJ2-5|10
ATSDAEKTQY
>TRBV7-6|TRBJ1-2|13
ASSLDKGVGYGYT
>TRBV6-1|TRBJ2-3|16
ASLEFGSGGAATDTQY
>TRBV11-3|TRBJ2-7|12
ASSLGRGSNEQY
>TRBV2|TRBJ2-7|10
ASRALIYEQY
>TRBV20-1|TRBJ2-3|13
SGPPTSGSSDTQY
>TRBV25-1|TRBJ2-3|12
ASSWGGGTDTQY
>TRBV4-3|TRBJ2-7|16
ASSQGLAGGMSPYEQY
>TRBV20-1|-|13
SADGTGGQGETQY
>TRBV11-2|TRBJ2-7|10
ASSRGGEEQY
>TRBV7-9|TRBJ2-7|11
ASSLGGDDEQY
>TRBV28|TRBJ1-2|13
ASSLRPGQGKENT
>TRBV5-1|TRBJ2-1|12
ASSGGVQGDEQF
>TRBV7-3|TRBJ2-1|12
ASSFQGMVSEQF
>TRBV6-2/TRBV6-3|TRBJ1-1|13
ASSYGGQRRTEAF
>TRBV15|TRBJ2-5|12
ATSRRTSSETQY
>TRBV6-5|TRBJ2-6|15
ASSYSGRASGANVLT
>TRBV4-3|TRBJ1-5|12
ASSRNSNGQPQH